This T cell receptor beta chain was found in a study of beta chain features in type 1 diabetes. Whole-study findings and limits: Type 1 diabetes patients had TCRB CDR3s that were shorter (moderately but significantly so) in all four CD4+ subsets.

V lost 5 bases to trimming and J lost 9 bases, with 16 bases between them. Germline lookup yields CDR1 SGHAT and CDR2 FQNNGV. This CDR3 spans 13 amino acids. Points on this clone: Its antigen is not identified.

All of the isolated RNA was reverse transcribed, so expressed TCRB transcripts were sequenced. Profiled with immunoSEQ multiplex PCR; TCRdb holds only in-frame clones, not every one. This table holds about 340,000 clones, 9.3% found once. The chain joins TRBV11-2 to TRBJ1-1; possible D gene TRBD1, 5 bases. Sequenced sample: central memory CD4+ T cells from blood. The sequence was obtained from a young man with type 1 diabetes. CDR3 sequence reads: CASSPKGGGKAFF. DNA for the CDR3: TGTGCCAGCAGCCCTAAAGGCGGGGGAAAAGCTTTCTTT.